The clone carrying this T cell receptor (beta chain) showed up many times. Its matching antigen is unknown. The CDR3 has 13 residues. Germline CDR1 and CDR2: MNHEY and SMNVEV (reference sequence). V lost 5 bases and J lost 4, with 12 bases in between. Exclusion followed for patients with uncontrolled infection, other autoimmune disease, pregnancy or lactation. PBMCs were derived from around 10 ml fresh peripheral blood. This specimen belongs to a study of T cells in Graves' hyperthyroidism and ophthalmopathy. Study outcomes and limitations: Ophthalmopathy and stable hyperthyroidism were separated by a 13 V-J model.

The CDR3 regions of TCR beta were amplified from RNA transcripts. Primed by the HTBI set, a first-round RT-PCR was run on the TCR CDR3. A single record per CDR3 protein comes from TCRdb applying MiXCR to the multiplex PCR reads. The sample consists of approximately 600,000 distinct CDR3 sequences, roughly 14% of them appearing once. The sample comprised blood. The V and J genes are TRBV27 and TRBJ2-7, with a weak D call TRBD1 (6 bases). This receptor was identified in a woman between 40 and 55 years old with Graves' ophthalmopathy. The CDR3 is CASSRTGRYEQYF. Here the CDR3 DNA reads TGTGCCAGCAGTCGAACAGGGAGATACGAGCAGTACTTC.